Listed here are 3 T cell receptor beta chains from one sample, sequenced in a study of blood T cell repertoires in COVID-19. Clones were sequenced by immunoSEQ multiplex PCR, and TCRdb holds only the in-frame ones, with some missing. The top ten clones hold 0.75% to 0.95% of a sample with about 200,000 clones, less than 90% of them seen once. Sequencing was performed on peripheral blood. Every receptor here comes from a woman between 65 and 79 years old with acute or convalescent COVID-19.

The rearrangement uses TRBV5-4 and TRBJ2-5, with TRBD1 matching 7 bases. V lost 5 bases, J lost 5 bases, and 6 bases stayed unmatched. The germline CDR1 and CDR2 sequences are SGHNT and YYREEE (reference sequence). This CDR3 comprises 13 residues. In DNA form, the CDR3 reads TGTGCCAGCAGACCCGGGACAGACGAGACCCAGTACTTC. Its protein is CASRPGTDETQYF.

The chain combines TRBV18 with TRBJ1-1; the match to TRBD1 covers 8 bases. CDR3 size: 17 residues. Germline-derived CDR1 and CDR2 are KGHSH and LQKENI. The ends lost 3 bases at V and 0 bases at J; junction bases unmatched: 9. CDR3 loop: CASSPRQGPEMNTEAFF. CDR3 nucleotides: TGTGCCAGCTCACCCCGACAGGGGCCGGAGATGAACACTGAAGCTTTCTTT.

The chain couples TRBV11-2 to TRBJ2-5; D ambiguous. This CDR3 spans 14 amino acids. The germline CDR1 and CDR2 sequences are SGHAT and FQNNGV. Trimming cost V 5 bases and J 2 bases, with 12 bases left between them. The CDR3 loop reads CASSEDLIQETQYF. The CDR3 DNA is TGTGCCAGCAGCGAAGACTTGATTCAAGAGACCCAGTACTTC.